This TCR beta chain was recorded in a study of blood T cell repertoires in COVID-19. The assay was immunoSEQ multiplex PCR, and TCRdb's table has in-frame clones only and misses some. In the table there are 250,000 to 300,000 clones, around nine tenths of which are singletons. Germline V CDR1 and CDR2: SNHLY, FYNNEI. V was cut by 6 bases and J by 8 bases, with 10 bases left in between. This CDR3 spans 11 amino acids. Study members were between about 18 and 90 years old and lived in over 20 US regions. Cohort 3 donors were reported recovered after two negative PCRs, clearance, or symptom resolution. This TCR came from a woman aged 35 to 49 who had recovered from COVID-19. The V gene is TRBV2, the J gene TRBJ1-2; D is uncertain. Sequenced sample: PBMCs or T cells enriched from blood (not recorded which). The CDR3 sequence: CASREETGYTF. CDR3 DNA: TGTGCCAGCAGGGAGGAGACCGGCTACACCTTC.